This entry lists 14 T cell receptor beta chains sequenced from one sample in a study of tumour-infiltrating T cells in Burkitt lymphoma. Repertoires were generated with immunoSEQ multiplex PCR, while TCRdb's copy carries only in-frame clones and drops some. The sample yields over a thousand clones, roughly 11% seen once. Material: tumor tissue. The receptors shown here come from a human donor with Burkitt lymphoma.

This chain links TRBV7-8 with TRBJ2-7; 9 nucleotides agree with TRBD1. CDR3 length: 19 residues. Per the germline V gene, CDR1 is SGHVS and CDR2 is FQNEAQ. Trimming at V came to 0 bases and at J to 6 bases, leaving 18 bases not matched to a gene. The DNA of the CDR3 is TGTGCCAGCAGCTTAGCGCTGGGGGGACAGGGTTATCCTTCTCTCGAGCAGTACTTC. It is translated as CASSLALGGQGYPSLEQYF.

The gene calls are TRBV14 and TRBJ2-7, with 10 bases lining up with TRBD1. The J segment lost 4 bases and the V segment lost 4 bases, leaving 7 bases of the junction unmatched. CDR3 length: 15 amino acids. CDR1 and CDR2 (germline): SGHDN, FVKESK. CDR3 DNA sequence: TGTGCCAGCAGCCCCTCGGGACAGGGGTTTTACGAGCAGTACTTC. Translating gives CASSPSGQGFYEQYF.

The chain joins TRBV20-1 to TRBJ1-1; D is ambiguous. Germline V CDR1 and CDR2: DFQATT, SNEGSKA (reference sequence). Trimming took 7 bases from V and 5 from J, leaving 11 bases between them. CDR3 length: 11 residues. The CDR3 DNA is TGCAGTGGTGGTGGGGTGACTGAAGCTTTCTTT. The encoded protein is CSGGGVTEAFF.

The gene calls are TRBV5-6 and TRBJ1-4, with D unresolved. The CDR3 is made up of 14 amino acids. Trimming shortened V by 2 bases and J by 5 bases, and 10 bases separated the two germline ends. CDR1 is SGHDT, CDR2 YYEEEE, per germline. The CDR3 sequence is CASSLPGYNEKLFF. The CDR3 DNA reads TGTGCCAGCAGCTTACCAGGTTACAATGAAAAACTGTTTTTT.

In this sample, this clone is large. The rearrangement links TRBV4-2 to TRBJ2-1; no reliable D call. The CDR3 is 16 residues long. The germline CDR1 and CDR2 sequences are LGHNA and YNFKEQ. V was shortened by 0 bases and J by 0 bases, with 9 bases between the two germline ends. The CDR3 DNA reads TGTGCCAGCAGCCAAGAGGAAGTGGGCTCCTACAATGAGCAGTTCTTC. Amino acid sequence: CASSQEEVGSYNEQFF.

The chain has TRBV7-9 and TRBJ2-2; TRBD1 might be the D (5 bases). The V end was cut by 3 bases, the J end by 2 bases, with 10 bases between. Germline V gene data show CDR1 as SEHNR and CDR2 as FQNEAQ (reference sequence). The CDR3 contains 15 residues. CDR3 nucleotides: TGTGCCAGCAGCTTGAACAGGCGTAACACCGGGGAGCTGTTTTTT. Protein product: CASSLNRRNTGELFF.

This clone was counted a few times. The DNA for the CDR3 is TGTGCCAGCAGTAAGACAGAGTCACCCCTCCACTTT. Translating gives CASSKTESPLHF. The rearrangement uses TRBV14 and TRBJ1-6, with D perhaps matching TRBD1 (5 bases). V lost 6 bases, J lost 10 bases, and 10 bases lay in between. The germline CDR1 and CDR2 sequences are SGHDN and FVKESK. The CDR3 has 12 residues.

V and J are TRBV7-6 and TRBJ2-5; D unclear. The V end lost 5 bases, the J end lost 1 base, and 8 bases lay between the germline ends. CDR1 is SGHVS and CDR2 is FNYEAQ in the germline V gene. The CDR3 has 13 residues. The CDR3 protein is CASSPDGQETQYF. As DNA, the CDR3 is TGTGCCAGCAGCCCGGACGGCCAAGAGACCCAGTACTTC.

V and J are TRBV6-6 and TRBJ2-5; TRBD1 is a possible D gene (5 bases). The end of the DNA fits TRBJ2-7 better, so the J call may be wrong. Germline V CDR1 and CDR2: MNHNY, SVGAGI (reference sequence). This CDR3 has 13 residues. CDR3 nucleotides: TGTGCCAGCAGTAACCCCCAGGGCTACGAGCAGTACTTC. Its translation: CASSNPQGYEQYF.

This chain joins TRBV30 and TRBJ2-3, with TRBD2 as a possible D gene (6 bases). The CDR3 length is 13 residues. Trimming left V 5 bases short and J 3 bases short, with 12 bases between. Germline values: CDR1 GTSNPN, CDR2 SVGIG (reference sequence). This CDR3 reads CAWARDWTDTQYF. The CDR3 DNA is TGTGCCTGGGCACGGGACTGGACAGATACGCAGTATTTT.

There are a few counts of this clone. The chain joins TRBV6-1 to TRBJ1-1, with D hard to call. Trimming cost V 5 bases and J 8 bases, with 18 bases left between them. The length of the CDR3 is 14 residues. CDR1 and CDR2 (germline): MNHNS, SASEGT. CDR3 in amino acids: CASSMPGYNEEAFF. The DNA of the CDR3 is TGTGCCAGCAGTATGCCGGGTTATAACGAGGAAGCTTTCTTT.

There are a few counts of this clone. The chain joins TRBV27 to TRBJ2-3, with D possibly being TRBD1 or TRBD2 (5 bases each). The CDR3 contains 14 residues. V shed 3 bases and J shed 4 bases, with 11 bases lying between them. Germline CDR1 reads MNHEY; CDR2 reads SMNVEV (reference sequence). The CDR3 loop reads CASSFFGAPDTQYF. Written as DNA, the CDR3 is TGTGCCAGCAGTTTCTTCGGGGCTCCAGATACGCAGTATTTT.

This clone was picked up a small number of times. The V gene is TRBV19, the J gene TRBJ2-7, with TRBD1 identical over 8 bases. The CDR3 spans 14 residues. CDR1 is LNHDA, CDR2 SQIVND, per germline (reference sequence). With 3 bases clipped from V and 3 bases from J, the junction kept 4 bases outside the gene matches. The CDR3 sequence: CASSMPGQVYEQYF. CDR3 in DNA: TGTGCCAGTAGTATGCCGGGACAGGTCTACGAGCAGTACTTC. The full variable domain, rest sourced from reference TRBV19 and TRBJ2-7, is DGGITQSPKYLFRKEGQNVTLSCEQNLNHDAMYWYRQDPGQGLRLIYYSQIVNDFQKGDIAEGYSVSREKKESFPLTVTSAQKNPTAFYLCASSMPGQVYEQYFGPGTRLTVT.

Worth noting for this clone: Its ends do not fully match the called genes, so a read error is possible. This rearrangement joins TRBV18 to TRBJ1-3; D uncertain. This CDR3 has 15 amino acids. Per the germline V gene, CDR1 is KGHSH and CDR2 is LQKENI. The CDR3 DNA sequence: TGTGCCAGCTCACCAGGCCCCCTCTCTGGAAACACTATATATTTT. Its protein is CASSPGPLSGNTIYF.